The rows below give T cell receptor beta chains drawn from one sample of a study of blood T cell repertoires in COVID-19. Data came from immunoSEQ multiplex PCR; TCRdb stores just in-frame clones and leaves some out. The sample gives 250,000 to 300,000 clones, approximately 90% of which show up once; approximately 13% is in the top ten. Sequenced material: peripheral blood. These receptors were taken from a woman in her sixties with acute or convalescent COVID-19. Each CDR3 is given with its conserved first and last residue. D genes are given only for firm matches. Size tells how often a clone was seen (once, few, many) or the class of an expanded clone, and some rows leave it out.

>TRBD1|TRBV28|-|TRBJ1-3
TGTGCCAGCAGTGTGGGACAGCCTGGGAACACCATATATTTT
CASSVGQPGNTIYF
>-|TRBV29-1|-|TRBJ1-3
TGCAGCGTAGGGGGAAGTGGAAACACCATATATTTT
CSVGGSGNTIYF
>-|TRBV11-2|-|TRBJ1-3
TGTGCCAGCAGCTCCACCGGGACAGGAAACACCATATATTTT
CASSSTGTGNTIYF
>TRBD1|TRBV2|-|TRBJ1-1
TGTGCCAGCAGACGACAGGGGGCGTCAACTGAAGCTTTCTTT
CASRRQGASTEAFF
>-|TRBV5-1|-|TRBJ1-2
TGCGCCAGCAGCCTGGAGGCAGGGCATGGCTACACCTTC
CASSLEAGHGYTF
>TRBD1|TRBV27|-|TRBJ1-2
TGTGCCAGCAGTTTGGACAGGGGTGAGGGCTACACCTTC
CASSLDRGEGYTF
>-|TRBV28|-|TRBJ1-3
TGTGCCAGCAGTGGAGGGTTCTCTGGAAACACCATATATTTT
CASSGGFSGNTIYF
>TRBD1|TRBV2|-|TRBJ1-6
TGTGCCGCAGGGGACTTAAGACAGGGTGGTTCACCCCTCCACTTT
CAAGDLRQGGSPLHF
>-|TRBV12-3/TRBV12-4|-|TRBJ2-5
TGTGCCAGCAGTCGGTATGCTGGAGAGACCCAGTACTTC
CASSRYAGETQYF
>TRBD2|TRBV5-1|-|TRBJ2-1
TGCGCCAGCAGCTTGGCCGCCGCCCGACTTAGCGGGGCCGATGAGCAGTTCTTC
CASSLAAARLSGADEQFF
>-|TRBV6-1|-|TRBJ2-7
TGTGCCAGCAGTGAAAATCCGGGGTCTAGGAACGAGCAGTACTTC
CASSENPGSRNEQYF
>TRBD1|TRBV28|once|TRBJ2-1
TGTGCCAGCGCTCTTTCTACAGGGGGGCTGGATTATGAGCAGTTCTTC
CASALSTGGLDYEQFF
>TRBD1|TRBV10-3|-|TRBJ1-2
TGTGCCATCAGCCTTGGGCAGGGGGACTATGGCTACACCTTC
CAISLGQGDYGYTF
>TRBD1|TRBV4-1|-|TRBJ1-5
TGCGCCAGCAGCCAAGATCAACAGGGGTGGAATCAGCCCCAGCATTTT
CASSQDQQGWNQPQHF
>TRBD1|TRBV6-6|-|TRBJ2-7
TGTGCCAGCAGTTCCCCGGGACAGGCCTCCTACGAGCAGTACTTC
CASSSPGQASYEQYF
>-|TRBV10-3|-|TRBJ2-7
TGTGCCATCAGTGAGGTGGGACACCGATACGAGCAGTACTTC
CAISEVGHRYEQYF
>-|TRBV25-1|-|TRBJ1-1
TGTGCCAGCAGTACTCCAGGGGTCACTGAAGCTTTCTTT
CASSTPGVTEAFF
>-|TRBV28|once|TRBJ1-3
TGTGCCAGCAGTTTACCCCTTCAGGGTAGGACTGGAAACACCATATATTTT
CASSLPLQGRTGNTIYF
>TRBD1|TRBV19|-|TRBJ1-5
TGTGCCAGTAGTCCCGGGACAGTTAGCAATCAGCCCCAGCATTTT
CASSPGTVSNQPQHF
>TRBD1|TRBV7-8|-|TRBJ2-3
TGTGCCAGCAGCTTAGAAATGACAGGGTTGAGCACAGATACGCAGTATTTT
CASSLEMTGLSTDTQYF
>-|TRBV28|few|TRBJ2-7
TGTGCCAGCACAGGCAGACGATCCTACGAGCAGTACTTC
CASTGRRSYEQYF
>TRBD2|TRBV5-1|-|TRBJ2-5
TGCGCCAGCAGCAGGGCGGGGGGCGCGGAGACCCAGTACTTC
CASSRAGGAETQYF
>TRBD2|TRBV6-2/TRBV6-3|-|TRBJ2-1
TGTGCCAGCAGCCCGACCTTTCCGGCTAGCGGGTCCTCCTACAATGAGCAGTTCTTC
CASSPTFPASGSSYNEQFF
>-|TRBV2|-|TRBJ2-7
TGTGCCAGCAGTGAAGACGCCGGGACAAGACTCTACGAGCAGTACTTC
CASSEDAGTRLYEQYF
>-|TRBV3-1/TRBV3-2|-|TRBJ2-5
TGTGCCAGCAGCCAAGGGGGCGGCCGGGCCCAGTACTTC
CASSQGGGRAQYF
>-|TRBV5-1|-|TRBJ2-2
TGCGCCAGCAGCTTGCCACGAACAGGGGAGGTCGGGGAGCTGTTTTTT
CASSLPRTGEVGELFF
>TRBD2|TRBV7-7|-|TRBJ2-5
TGTGCTAGCAGCTTAGGAGCGGGATTGTACCAAGAGACCCAGTACTTC
CASSLGAGLYQETQYF
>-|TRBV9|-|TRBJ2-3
TGTGCCAGCACCCAGACTAACACAGATACGCAGTATTTT
CASTQTNTDTQYF
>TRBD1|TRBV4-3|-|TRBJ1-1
TGCGCCAGCAGCCTTGAACAGGGGGCCGGCACTGAAGCTTTCTTT
CASSLEQGAGTEAFF
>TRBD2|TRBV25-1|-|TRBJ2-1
TGTGCCAGCAGTGAATCTGGCGGGAGCATAACCTACAATGAGCAGTTCTTC
CASSESGGSITYNEQFF
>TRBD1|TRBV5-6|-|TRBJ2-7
TGTGCCAGCAGCTTGCTCGGGACAGGTTACTACGAGCAGTACTTC
CASSLLGTGYYEQYF
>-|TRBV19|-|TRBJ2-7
TGTGCCAGTAGTATGGGGAGCCACGAGCAGTACTTC
CASSMGSHEQYF
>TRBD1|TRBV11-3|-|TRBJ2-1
TGTGCCAGCAGTCAACGCCGGGACAGGGGATACAATGAGCAGTTCTTC
CASSQRRDRGYNEQFF
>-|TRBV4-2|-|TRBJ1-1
TGTGCCAGCAGCCAAGATAGGGGCAGGAACACTGAAGCTTTCTTT
CASSQDRGRNTEAFF
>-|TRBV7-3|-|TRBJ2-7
TGTGCCAGCAGCTTATCGGGAGTCCCGTACGAGCAGTACTTC
CASSLSGVPYEQYF
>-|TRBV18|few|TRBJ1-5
TGTGCCAGCTCACCTCAACGGGGAGATGGCAATCAGCCCCAGCATTTT
CASSPQRGDGNQPQHF
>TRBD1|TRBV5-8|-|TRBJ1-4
TGTGCCAGCAGCCCATGGACAGGGACAGCTAATGAAAAACTGTTTTTT
CASSPWTGTANEKLFF
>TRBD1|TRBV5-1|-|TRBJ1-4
TGCGCCAGCAGCCGAGACAGGGCAACTAATGAAAAACTGTTTTTT
CASSRDRATNEKLFF
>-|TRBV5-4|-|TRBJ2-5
TGTGCCAGCAGCTCCCGACAGAACCCTCAAGAGACCCAGTACTTC
CASSSRQNPQETQYF
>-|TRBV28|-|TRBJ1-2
TGTGCCAGCAGTTTACGGGGGACGAACTATGGCTACACCTTC
CASSLRGTNYGYTF
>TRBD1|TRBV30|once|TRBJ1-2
TGTGCCTGGAGTCCTACCCAGGGGGTGGGTCGTGGCTACACCTTC
CAWSPTQGVGRGYTF
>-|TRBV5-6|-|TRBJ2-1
TGTGCCAGCAGCTCAGGGCAAAGCTCCTACAATGAGCAGTTCTTC
CASSSGQSSYNEQFF
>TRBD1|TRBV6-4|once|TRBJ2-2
TGTGCCAGCAGTGACTCGGGACAGGGAAACTGGGTAAAAGGGGAGCTGTTTTTT
CASSDSGQGNWVKGELFF
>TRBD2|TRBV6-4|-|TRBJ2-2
TGTGCCAGCAGTGAGCTAGCGGGGGCCTCCGGCGGGGAGCTGTTTTTT
CASSELAGASGGELFF
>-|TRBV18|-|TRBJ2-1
TGTGCCAGCTCACCAAGGGGTTCAGTGAATGAGCAGTTCTTC
CASSPRGSVNEQFF
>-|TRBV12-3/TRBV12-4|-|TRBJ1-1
TGTGCCAGCAGTTTATCCAGGGATGGTGAAGCTTTCTTT
CASSLSRDGEAFF
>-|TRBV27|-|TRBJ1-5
TGTGCCAGCAGTTTACAGGTGGGGGGTCAGCCCCAGCATTTT
CASSLQVGGQPQHF
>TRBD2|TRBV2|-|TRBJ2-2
TGTGCCAGCAGTGAGTTTGCGGGAGATACCACCGGGGAGCTGTTTTTT
CASSEFAGDTTGELFF